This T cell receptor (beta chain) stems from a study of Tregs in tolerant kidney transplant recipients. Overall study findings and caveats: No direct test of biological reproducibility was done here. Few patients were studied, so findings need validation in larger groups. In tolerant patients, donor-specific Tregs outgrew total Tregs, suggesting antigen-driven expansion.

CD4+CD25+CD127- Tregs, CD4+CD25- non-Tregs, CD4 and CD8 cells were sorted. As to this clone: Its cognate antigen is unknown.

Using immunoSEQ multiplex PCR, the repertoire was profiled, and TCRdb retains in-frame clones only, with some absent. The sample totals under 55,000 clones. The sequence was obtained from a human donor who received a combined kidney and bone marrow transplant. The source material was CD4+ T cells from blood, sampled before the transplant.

The covered CDR3 bases are TGCGCCAGCAGCTTGCCCGGGGGGGAGTCAGATACG. Its protein is CASSLPGGESDT. The full CDR3 protein reads CASSLPGGESDTQYF. The chain uses TRBV5-1 and TRBJ2-3; the match to TRBD2 covers 8 bases. The CDR3 goes on 3 residues after the read ends, and that part is filled in from the germline J gene. Germline CDR1 reads SGHRS; CDR2 reads YFSETQ. J lost 4 bases, V lost 1 base, and 5 bases had no gene match. The CDR3 is 15 residues long. Filled out from reference TRBV5-1 and TRBJ2-3, the complete variable domain reads KAGVTQTPRYLIKTRGQQVTLSCSPISGHRSVSWYQQTPGQGLQFLFEYFSETQRNKGNFPGRFSGRQFSNSRSEMNVSTLELGDSALYLCASSLPGGESDTQYFGPGTRLTVL.